The 20 T cell receptor beta chains below come from one sample, sequenced in a study of blood T cell repertoires in COVID-19. Clones were sequenced by immunoSEQ multiplex PCR, and TCRdb holds only the in-frame ones, with some missing. Here the sample spans roughly 140,000 clones, roughly 86% being singletons. The sequenced sample was peripheral blood. These receptors were taken from a human donor in a cohort sampled during active COVID-19.

The chain couples TRBV9 to TRBJ2-2; D may be TRBD1 (6 bases). The germline CDR1 and CDR2 sequences are SGDLS and YYNGEE. The CDR3 has 15 amino acids. The V end lost 4 bases, the J end lost 3 bases, and 13 bases lay between the germline ends. The CDR3: CASSSGHRYTGELFF. The DNA for the CDR3 is TGTGCCAGCAGCTCGGGACACCGGTACACCGGGGAGCTGTTTTTT.

J is TRBJ1-2 and V is TRBV19; D not resolved. Germline V gene sequence: CDR1 LNHDA, CDR2 SQIVND (reference sequence). The V gene lost 3 bases and the J gene lost 3 bases, with 17 bases spanning the gap. The CDR3 totals 16 residues. The CDR3 DNA follows: TGTGCCAGTAGTATCCCCTGGGCAGGCCTCTACTATGGCTACACCTTC. Its protein is CASSIPWAGLYYGYTF.

The genes are TRBV7-3 and TRBJ2-1; 8 bases agree with TRBD1. Losses at the gene ends were 5 bases for V and 6 bases for J; bases not matched to a gene: 3. This CDR3 has 13 amino acids. Looked up from germline, CDR1 is SGHTA and CDR2 is FQGTGA. CDR3: CASSLDRVNEQFF. In nucleotides, the CDR3 is TGTGCCAGCAGCCTGGACAGGGTCAATGAGCAGTTCTTC.

The chain carries TRBV5-6 and TRBJ2-1, with D uncertain. The CDR3 contains 12 residues. Trimming shortened V by 0 bases and J by 7 bases, and 5 bases separated the two germline ends. Per the germline V gene, CDR1 is SGHDT and CDR2 is YYEEEE. The CDR3 protein is CASSLVPNEQFF. The CDR3 DNA reads TGTGCCAGCAGCTTGGTTCCTAATGAGCAGTTCTTC.

The chain employs TRBV6-2 or TRBV6-3 and TRBJ2-1; TRBD2 aligns across 7 bases. The CDR3 covers 17 residues. Germline loops: CDR1 MNHEY, CDR2 SVGEGT. The V and J ends lost 7 bases and 5 bases, in that order; junction bases with no gene match: 17. CDR3: CASTPTLPGGGNNEQFF. The CDR3 coding sequence is TGTGCCAGCACCCCTACCCTCCCCGGGGGAGGGAACAATGAGCAGTTCTTC.

The chain uses TRBV6-5 and TRBJ2-3; D is unclear. Trimming pared 5 bases from V and 2 bases from J, leaving 11 bases between. In germline, CDR1 is MNHEY, CDR2 SVGAGI. The CDR3 is made up of 14 amino acids. As DNA, the CDR3 is TGTGCCAGCAGTACAGACACTTTCACAGATACGCAGTATTTT. This encodes CASSTDTFTDTQYF.

The genes are TRBV7-5 and TRBJ1-2; the DNA was not compared with TRBD1, the D call given in the table. TRBV7-5 is assigned pseudogene status. CDR3 length: 14 residues. In DNA form, the CDR3 reads TGTGCCAGAAGCTTAAGGGGCCTGAACTATGGCTACACCTTC. Encoded protein: CARSLRGLNYGYTF.

The J gene is TRBJ1-1, the V gene TRBV7-3; the D is unclear. Looked up from germline, CDR1 is SGHTA and CDR2 is FQGTGA. V lost 2 bases and J 4 bases, leaving 8 bases between the germline ends. This CDR3 has 13 amino acids. Here the CDR3 reads CASSLGRVTEAFF. In DNA, the CDR3 is TGTGCCAGCAGCTTAGGGAGGGTCACTGAAGCTTTCTTT.

J is TRBJ2-1 and V is TRBV7-8; D may be TRBD1 (5 bases). Germline V gene data show CDR1 as SGHVS and CDR2 as FQNEAQ. The CDR3 extends over 14 amino acids. V was clipped by 6 bases and J by 4 bases, with 13 bases between them. CDR3 nucleotides: TGTGCCAGCAGACGGACATATGGTTACAATGAGCAGTTCTTC. Protein: CASRRTYGYNEQFF.

The chain employs TRBV7-9 and TRBJ2-5, with D hard to call. The germline gives CDR1 SEHNR, CDR2 FQNEAQ (reference sequence). There are 13 residues in the CDR3. V lost 5 bases and J lost 2, with 9 bases in between. Here the CDR3 reads CASSTTSQETQYF. CDR3 DNA sequence: TGTGCCAGCAGCACAACAAGTCAAGAGACCCAGTACTTC.

The V gene is TRBV9, the J gene TRBJ1-2, with 7 positions matching TRBD1. The J segment lost 7 bases and the V segment lost 0 bases, leaving 9 bases of the junction unmatched. This CDR3 has 15 amino acids. Looked up from germline, CDR1 is SGDLS and CDR2 is YYNGEE. The CDR3 DNA is TGTGCCAGCAGCGTAGGGCAGACAGGGAAGGTTGGCTACACCTTC. Translated: CASSVGQTGKVGYTF.

The rearrangement links TRBV5-1 to TRBJ2-5, with 10 bases fitting TRBD1. The V and J ends lost 3 bases and 4 bases, in that order; junction bases with no gene match: 3. CDR1 SGHRS and CDR2 YFSETQ come from the germline V gene. CDR3 size: 14 residues. The CDR3 loop is CASSWRDRGETQYF. CDR3 sequence (DNA): TGCGCCAGCAGCTGGCGGGACAGGGGAGAGACCCAGTACTTC.

The chain has TRBV5-1 and TRBJ2-1; TRBD2 matches 14 bases. This CDR3 spans 17 amino acids. J was trimmed by 5 bases and V by 4 bases; bases with no gene match: 8. CDR1 and CDR2 from the germline V gene are SGHRS and YFSETQ. CDR3 DNA sequence: TGCGCCAGCAGCCCCCCCGGACTAGCGGGGGGCAACAATGAGCAGTTCTTC. Translation gives CASSPPGLAGGNNEQFF.

Only a few counts were recorded for this clone. The V and J genes are TRBV10-3 and TRBJ2-1; weak D call: TRBD2 (5 bases). The germline gives CDR1 ENHRY, CDR2 SYGVKD. CDR3 length: 16 amino acids. V lost 3 bases and J 7 bases, leaving 19 bases between the germline ends. The CDR3 sequence is CAISDSTGGALNEQFF. The CDR3 DNA sequence: TGTGCCATCAGTGATTCCACCGGAGGCGCCTTGAATGAGCAGTTCTTC.

This sequence joins TRBV28 and TRBJ2-5; possibly TRBD1 for D (6 bases). CDR1 and CDR2 (germline): MDHEN, SYDVKM. With 9 bases removed from V and 3 bases from J, the gap between germline ends came to 14 bases. The CDR3 has 13 amino acids. The CDR3 here is CASTDSSEETQYF. Here the CDR3 DNA reads TGTGCCAGTACGGACAGTTCGGAAGAGACCCAGTACTTC.

The V and J genes are TRBV28 and TRBJ2-7; TRBD1 matches at 10 bases. This CDR3 spans 13 amino acids. Germline V gene sequence: CDR1 MDHEN, CDR2 SYDVKM. J was trimmed by 2 bases and V by 8 bases; bases with no gene match: 3. The CDR3 sequence: CASGTGAPYEQYF. The CDR3 DNA sequence: TGTGCCAGCGGGACAGGGGCCCCCTACGAGCAGTACTTC.

The chain is built from TRBV7-8 and TRBJ2-3; D might be TRBD1 (6 bases). Trimming took off 11 bases at V and 1 base at J, with 13 bases between the two ends. Germline V lookup: CDR1 SGHVS, CDR2 FQNEAQ. The CDR3 length is 13 residues. The CDR3, as DNA: TGTGCCCTTGTTGAGGGGGGCACAGATACGCAGTATTTT. It is translated as CALVEGGTDTQYF.

The chain is built from TRBV4-2 and TRBJ1-4; D uncertain. Germline V lookup: CDR1 LGHNA, CDR2 YNFKEQ. Trimming took 0 bases from V and 11 from J, leaving 25 bases between them. CDR3 length: 18 residues. CDR3 DNA sequence: TGTGCCAGCAGCCAAGATTCCTCGGGCGGCCTAGCGCATTGGAAACTGTTTTTT. The encoded protein is CASSQDSSGGLAHWKLFF.

V is TRBV19 and J is TRBJ1-2; a possible D gene is TRBD1 (6 bases). The CDR3 spans 17 residues. The V end lost 1 base, the J end lost 3 bases, and 18 bases lay between the germline ends. The germline V gene encodes CDR1 LNHDA and CDR2 SQIVND (reference sequence). CDR3 bases: TGTGCCAGTAGTATAGTCCTGACAGGCTCTGATGACTATGGCTACACCTTC. It specifies CASSIVLTGSDDYGYTF.

The table lists this clone with a few counts. V gene TRBV7-2 combines with J gene TRBJ2-2; D is unresolved. Deletions cut 6 bases from V and 7 bases from J, with 9 bases between. The CDR3 has 12 residues. CDR1 is SGHTA, CDR2 FQGNSA, per germline. The CDR3 region has the DNA TGTGCCAGCAGTCTCGTCGTCGGGGAGCTGTTTTTT. Translation: CASSLVVGELFF.